This entry lists 6 T cell receptor beta chains sequenced from one sample in a study of blood T cell repertoires in COVID-19. The protocol was immunoSEQ multiplex PCR, while the TCRdb copy is restricted to in-frame clones and leaves out a portion. The sample lists 150,000 to 200,000 clones; 83% were seen once. The sequenced sample consisted of PBMCs or T cells enriched from blood (not recorded which). The source is a woman in her forties or fifties in a cohort exposed to, infected with or recovered from COVID-19 (not recorded which).

The V and J genes are TRBV5-6 and TRBJ1-6, with D possibly TRBD1 on 5 matching bases. The CDR3 has 14 residues. Trimming cost V 4 bases and J 9 bases, with 14 bases left between them. Germline CDR1 SGHDT, CDR2 YYEEEE. The CDR3 DNA reads TGTGCCAGCAGCCGTTTGACGGGGGGTTCACCCCTCCACTTT. This encodes CASSRLTGGSPLHF.

The gene calls are TRBV28 and TRBJ1-5; TRBD1 matches 12 bases. Trimming took 6 bases from V and 6 from J; bases not matched to a gene: 6. This CDR3 is built from 15 residues. The germline gives CDR1 MDHEN, CDR2 SYDVKM. CDR3 residues: CASRSGTGGSQPQHF. CDR3 nucleotides: TGTGCCAGCAGATCCGGGACAGGGGGCTCTCAGCCCCAGCATTTT.

The V and J genes are TRBV29-1 and TRBJ2-4; the D gene is possibly TRBD1 (6 bases). Trimming pared 6 bases from V and 0 bases from J, leaving 21 bases between. Germline CDR1 reads SQVTM; CDR2 reads ANQGSEA. This CDR3 spans 17 amino acids. The CDR3 nucleotides read TGCAGCGTCAATGTGGCTAGTCAGGGGATAGCCAAAAACATTCAGTACTTC. Its translation is CSVNVASQGIAKNIQYF.

The chain employs TRBV3-1 (or the pseudogene TRBV3-2) and TRBJ2-5; 10 nucleotides line up with TRBD2. With 4 bases clipped from V and 5 bases from J, the junction kept 10 bases outside the gene matches. The CDR3 is 16 residues long. Germline V gives CDR1 LGHDT, CDR2 YNNKEL (reference sequence). In DNA form, the CDR3 reads TGTGCCAGCAGCCCTACGGTCGGACTAGCGGCGGAGACCCAGTACTTC. It is translated as CASSPTVGLAAETQYF.

The V call is TRBV5-1, the J call TRBJ1-6; D is undetermined. V was shortened by 3 bases and J by 6 bases, with 13 bases between the two germline ends. The CDR3 loop spans 15 amino acids. CDR1 is SGHRS and CDR2 is YFSETQ in the germline V gene. Written as DNA, the CDR3 is TGCGCCAGCAGCTCCCTCGAGGGCGCTAATTCACCCCTCCACTTT. Protein: CASSSLEGANSPLHF.

The chain is built from TRBV27 and TRBJ1-5, with TRBD1 identical over 8 bases. CDR1 MNHEY and CDR2 SMNVEV come from the germline V gene (reference sequence). V lost 0 bases to trimming and J lost 4 bases; unmatched junction nucleotides: 2. This CDR3 comprises 15 residues. The CDR3: CASSLSDRENQPQHF. The CDR3 DNA reads TGTGCCAGCAGTTTATCGGACAGGGAAAATCAGCCCCAGCATTTT.